Below, 15 T cell receptor beta chains from the same sample are listed, as sequenced in a study of radiation and T cells in renal cell carcinoma. Specified time point: blood 4 weeks post-SBRT, at nephrectomy. Treatment: 15 Gy SBRT to primary tumor, nephrectomy 4 weeks later. Libraries were prepared by immunoSEQ multiplex PCR; TCRdb keeps only in-frame clonotypes and omits some of them. The data hold around 29,000 clones, with about 85% observed a single time. The specimen was blood, collected from a patient whose treatment included radiotherapy and nephrectomy. The receptors derive from a man between 60 and 75 years old with renal cell carcinoma.

V is TRBV2 and J is TRBJ2-5, with D unresolved. This CDR3 is built from 12 residues. Per germline, CDR1 SNHLY and CDR2 FYNNEI. V shed 8 bases and J shed 9 bases, with 16 bases lying between them. Written as DNA, the CDR3 is TGTGCCAGCGCCAGAGGCACAGTCTCCCAGTACTTC. Its protein is CASARGTVSQYF.

The chain recombines TRBV5-1 with TRBJ2-7; 8 bases align to TRBD2. V was clipped by 0 bases and J by 6 bases; unmatched bases: 5. The CDR3 covers 14 residues. The V gene's germline CDR1 is SGHRS and CDR2 YFSETQ. The CDR3 here is CASSLATGGAEQYF. For the CDR3, the DNA is TGCGCCAGCAGCTTGGCCACGGGAGGGGCCGAGCAGTACTTC.

The chain recombines TRBV19 with TRBJ2-5, with TRBD1 matching 10 bases. Trimming cost V 0 bases and J 1 base; bases outside gene matches: 8. This CDR3 region has 18 residues. The germline gives CDR1 LNHDA, CDR2 SQIVND (reference sequence). In DNA, the CDR3 is TGTGCCAGTAGTATAGATCGGGGGACAGGGGATGGCCAAGAGACCCAGTACTTC. Translating it yields CASSIDRGTGDGQETQYF.

This rearrangement joins TRBV9 to TRBJ1-3; maybe TRBD1 (5 bases). The germline CDR1 and CDR2 sequences are SGDLS and YYNGEE. CDR3 length: 15 amino acids. Trimming shortened V by 3 bases and J by 1 base, and 11 bases separated the two germline ends. Here the CDR3 reads CASSGSTESGNTIYF. The CDR3 DNA reads as TGTGCCAGCAGCGGCTCGACAGAATCTGGAAACACCATATATTTT.

This clone showed up just a few times. This sequence joins TRBV19 and TRBJ2-5, with 8 bases aligning to TRBD2. CDR1 and CDR2 (germline): LNHDA, SQIVND (reference sequence). CDR3 size: 15 residues. With 1 base clipped from V and 5 bases from J, the junction kept 6 bases outside the gene matches. This chain's CDR3 is CASSIVGSGKETQYF. DNA of the CDR3: TGTGCCAGTAGTATAGTTGGTAGCGGGAAGGAGACCCAGTACTTC.

J is TRBJ2-7 and V is TRBV29-1; 7 bases map to TRBD2. This CDR3 is 14 amino acids long. The trim removed 4 bases at V and 7 bases at J, leaving 13 bases unmatched. Germline CDR1 is SQVTM and CDR2 is ANQGSEA. The CDR3 DNA reads TGCAGCGTTGCGGACGGGAGGACCAATGGGGAGCAGTACTTC. This sequence encodes CSVADGRTNGEQYF.

This chain joins TRBV10-2 and TRBJ2-3; the match to TRBD1 covers 11 bases. Germline assignment: CDR1 WSHSY and CDR2 SAAADI. V was clipped by 4 bases and J by 5 bases; unmatched bases: 5. The CDR3 consists of 15 residues. The CDR3 nucleotides are TGCGCCAGCAGTGGGGGACAGGGGGATCGAGATACGCAGTATTTT. It encodes CASSGGQGDRDTQYF.

The genes are TRBV4-1 and TRBJ2-1; D unresolved. Trimming shortened V by 6 bases and J by 2 bases, and 17 bases separated the two germline ends. CDR1 MGHRA and CDR2 YSYEKL come from the germline V gene. The CDR3 loop spans 16 amino acids. The CDR3 DNA is TGCGCCAGCAGTCTACCACGACCCGACGCCTACAATGAGCAGTTCTTC. Protein sequence: CASSLPRPDAYNEQFF.

V usage is TRBV11-2 and J usage is TRBJ2-3, with D perhaps TRBD1 (6 bases). Germline V gene sequence: CDR1 SGHAT, CDR2 FQNNGV. This CDR3 spans 15 amino acids. Deletions cut 5 bases from V and 2 bases from J, with 14 bases between. CDR3 region: CASSITRTDTDTQYF. CDR3 bases: TGTGCCAGCAGCATAACCCGGACAGACACAGATACGCAGTATTTT.

The CDR3: CASSPTGNYGYTF. The CDR3 region has the DNA TGTGCCAGCAGCCCGACAGGGAACTATGGCTACACCTTC. The chain couples TRBV7-2 to TRBJ1-2; TRBD1 aligns across 7 bases. Per the germline V gene, CDR1 is SGHTA and CDR2 is FQGNSA. The CDR3 totals 13 residues. With V trimmed by 5 bases and J by 2 bases, 2 bases remained unmatched.

V is TRBV4-2 and J is TRBJ2-1; D is undetermined. This CDR3 comprises 15 residues. The V end was cut by 4 bases, the J end by 2 bases, with 12 bases between. Germline values: CDR1 LGHNA, CDR2 YNFKEQ. The CDR3 spells CASSPHSSTYNEQFF. CDR3 nucleotides: TGTGCCAGCAGCCCACATTCTTCCACCTACAATGAGCAGTTCTTC.

The V call is TRBV4-2, the J call TRBJ2-1; the D gene is possibly TRBD2 (6 bases). V was shortened by 0 bases and J by 4 bases, with 13 bases between the two germline ends. The CDR3 is made up of 16 amino acids. Looked up from germline, CDR1 is LGHNA and CDR2 is YNFKEQ. In DNA, the CDR3 is TGTGCCAGCAGCCAAGAAGTCGTAGCGGTTTACAATGAGCAGTTCTTC. Its protein product is CASSQEVVAVYNEQFF.

A single count supports this clone. The chain joins TRBV9 to TRBJ2-2, with TRBD2 matching over 9 bases. V lost 3 bases to trimming and J lost 2 bases; unmatched junction nucleotides: 2. This CDR3 region has 15 residues. The germline V gene has CDR1 SGDLS and CDR2 YYNGEE. In DNA, the CDR3 is TGTGCCAGCAGCGCTAGCGGGGTCAACACCGGGGAGCTGTTTTTT. Translated: CASSASGVNTGELFF.

The chain carries TRBV2 and TRBJ2-5; no clear D. The ends were cut back, 4 bases at V and 1 base at J, with 7 bases in the middle. The V gene's germline CDR1 is SNHLY and CDR2 FYNNEI. CDR3 length: 13 residues. CDR3 coding DNA: TGTGCCAGCAGTGGGAGCGCCCAAGAGACCCAGTACTTC. Amino acids: CASSGSAQETQYF.

J is TRBJ2-5 and V is TRBV15, with 8 bases identical to TRBD1. The CDR3 contains 16 residues. The germline gives CDR1 LNHNV, CDR2 YYDKDF (reference sequence). The J segment lost 3 bases and the V segment lost 3 bases, leaving 9 bases of the junction unmatched. The CDR3 sequence is CATSSRKLDREETQYF. DNA of the CDR3: TGTGCCACCAGCAGCCGGAAACTGGACAGGGAAGAGACCCAGTACTTC.